Presented here are 29 T cell receptor beta chains from one specimen sequenced in a study of T cells in Graves' hyperthyroidism and ophthalmopathy. Authors of the study amplified TCR beta CDR3 regions from RNA transcripts. The HTBI primer set drove a first-round RT-PCR of the TCR CDR3. TCRdb reanalysed the multiplex PCR reads using MiXCR and keeps one entry per CDR3 protein. Of some 510,000 distinct CDR3 sequences listed, roughly 20% are singletons. The source material was blood. These TCRs come from a man aged 18 to 29 with Graves' hyperthyroidism.

The gene calls are TRBV11-2 and TRBJ2-5; D may be TRBD2 (6 bases). Per germline, CDR1 SGHAT and CDR2 FQNNGV. CDR3 size: 15 residues. Trimming took off 1 base at V and 5 bases at J, with 14 bases between the two ends. CDR3 DNA: TGTGCCAGCAGCTTAGTGCGGGACCTCGGGGAGACCCAGTACTTC. It is translated as CASSLVRDLGETQYF.

There are many counts of this clonotype. V usage is TRBV12-3 or TRBV12-4 and J usage is TRBJ2-4; D is undetermined. The CDR3 runs to 12 residues. Trimming shortened V by 5 bases and J by 4 bases, and 6 bases separated the two germline ends. For the CDR3, the DNA is TGTGCCAGCAGTCTCAGTAAAAACATTCAGTACTTC. It is translated as CASSLSKNIQYF.

This clonotype was counted many times. This chain joins TRBV12-3 or TRBV12-4 and TRBJ1-1; tentatively, D is TRBD1 (5 bases). V lost 7 bases to trimming and J lost 6 bases, with 15 bases between them. The CDR3 loop spans 13 amino acids. In nucleotides, the CDR3 is TGTGCCAGCACCATCGGGGGTGGGTCTGAAGCTTTCTTT. Amino acid sequence: CASTIGGGSEAFF.

This clonotype was picked up many times. This sequence joins TRBV5-1 and TRBJ1-2; tentative D call: TRBD1 (6 bases). The V gene lost 9 bases and the J gene lost 8 bases, with 20 bases spanning the gap. This CDR3 region has 13 residues. Germline CDR1 is SGHRS and CDR2 is YFSETQ. The CDR3 region has the DNA TGCGCCACTGGACAGAACCCTGGAATGGGCTACACCTTC. Encoded protein: CATGQNPGMGYTF.

The rearrangement uses TRBV3-1 and TRBJ1-2; D is uncertain. The CDR3 sequence is 11 residues long. V was shortened by 0 bases and J by 8 bases, with 4 bases between the two germline ends. Germline lookup yields CDR1 LGHDT and CDR2 YNNKEL (reference sequence). The CDR3 reads CASSQDGGYTF. The CDR3 region has the DNA TGTGCCAGCAGCCAAGATGGCGGCTACACCTTC.

V is TRBV6-1 and J is TRBJ1-3; 8 positions agree with TRBD1. The V gene's germline CDR1 is MNHNS and CDR2 SASEGT. The CDR3 totals 15 residues. The V segment lost 3 bases and the J segment 8 bases; nucleotides outside the gene matches: 9. The CDR3 loop is CASSDQGAGADTIYF. The DNA of the CDR3 is TGTGCCAGCAGTGATCAGGGGGCAGGGGCAGACACCATATATTTT.

The chain couples TRBV30 to TRBJ2-2; perhaps TRBD2 as D (6 bases). This CDR3 spans 12 amino acids. Between the trimmed V and J ends, which lost 6 bases and 8 bases, there was a span of 13 bases. In germline, CDR1 is GTSNPN, CDR2 SVGIG (reference sequence). Here the CDR3 DNA reads TGTGCCTGCCCCGGGAGAGGAGGGGAGCTGTTTTTT. This codes for CACPGRGGELFF.

As regards this clonotype: Being one base from a much bigger clone, this may be a read error. The chain recombines TRBV28 with TRBJ2-2, with 7 bases fitting TRBD1. The CDR3 runs 16 residues. Germline values: CDR1 MDHEN, CDR2 SYDVKM. Trimming removed 5 bases from V and 0 bases from J; junction bases left unmatched: 6. The chain's CDR3 is CASSASGTANTGELFF. The DNA for the CDR3 is TGTGCCAGCAGTGCCTCCGGGACAGCGAACACCGGGGAGCTGTTTTTT.

This clonotype was seen a handful of times. The final CDR3 position lacks the conserved phenylalanine or tryptophan, pointing to a likely read error. The rearrangement links TRBV28 to TRBJ1-3, with TRBD1 as a possible D gene (5 bases). The germline V gene encodes CDR1 MDHEN and CDR2 SYDVKM. The CDR3 extends over 15 amino acids. V was pared by 4 bases and J by 4 bases, with 14 bases between. CDR3 coding DNA: TGTGCCAGCAGTTCCCTTCAGGGTTCGGGAAACACCATATATTCT. It specifies CASSSLQGSGNTIYS.

This sequence joins TRBV29-1 and TRBJ1-2, with D unresolved. Trimming shortened V by 4 bases and J by 3 bases, and 9 bases separated the two germline ends. This CDR3 is built from 12 residues. Germline V gene data show CDR1 as SQVTM and CDR2 as ANQGSEA. CDR3 region: CSVVVGDYGYTF. The CDR3 DNA reads as TGCAGCGTTGTGGTCGGGGACTATGGCTACACCTTC.

This clonotype was counted a few times. In DNA, the CDR3 is TGTGCCAGCTCACCTGTACAGGGCCTGTATGGCTACACCTTC. Translated, it gives CASSPVQGLYGYTF. The V gene is TRBV18, the J gene TRBJ1-2; D might be TRBD1 (6 bases). Germline V lookup: CDR1 KGHSH, CDR2 LQKENI. V lost 3 bases to trimming and J lost 5 bases, with 13 bases between them. CDR3 length equals 14 residues.

This clonotype occurred many times. The V call is TRBV12-3 or TRBV12-4, the J call TRBJ1-5, with a possible D match to TRBD1 (6 bases). The CDR3 has 14 residues. V shed 5 bases and J shed 7 bases, with 15 bases lying between them. This chain's CDR3 is CASSPQGSRQPQHF. The CDR3 DNA reads TGTGCCAGCAGTCCACAGGGTTCACGCCAGCCCCAGCATTTT.

The sample holds many counts of this clonotype. V usage is TRBV12-3 or TRBV12-4 and J usage is TRBJ2-7, with 7 bases that match TRBD2. V lost 6 bases to trimming and J lost 6 bases; unmatched junction nucleotides: 8. CDR3 length: 13 amino acids. CDR3 nucleotide sequence: TGTGCCAGCAGGGGACTAAATTCACCCGAGCAGTACTTC. It yields the protein CASRGLNSPEQYF.

Ten or more counts support this clonotype. The chain recombines TRBV29-1 with TRBJ1-2; D gene uncertain. Germline-derived CDR1 and CDR2 are SQVTM and ANQGSEA. This CDR3 is built from 13 residues. V gave up 2 bases and J gave up 4 bases, with 11 bases separating them. The CDR3 reads CSVELGMSYGYTF. The CDR3 nucleotides read TGCAGCGTTGAACTGGGGATGAGCTATGGCTACACCTTC.

This clonotype has ten or more counts. The chain employs TRBV20-1 and TRBJ2-2; D is perhaps TRBD1 or TRBD2 (5 bases each). The CDR3 spans 13 residues. V was trimmed by 3 bases and J by 7 bases, leaving 12 bases between them. Germline V gene sequence: CDR1 DFQATT, CDR2 SNEGSKA (reference sequence). The CDR3: CSASQRGVGELFF. The CDR3 bases are TGCAGTGCTAGCCAAAGGGGAGTCGGGGAGCTGTTTTTT.

This clonotype was found many times. The chain recombines TRBV13 with TRBJ2-7; 8 nucleotides match TRBD2. The ends lost 4 bases at V and 3 bases at J; junction bases unmatched: 2. Germline V gene data show CDR1 as PRHDT and CDR2 as FYEKMQ (reference sequence). The CDR3 covers 13 residues. The CDR3 DNA reads TGTGCCAGCAGCTCCGGGACTAGCTACGAGCAGTACTTC. This codes for CASSSGTSYEQYF.

This clonotype was seen ten or more times. This chain connects TRBV20-1 to TRBJ1-1, with TRBD1 matching over 9 bases. The germline V gene encodes CDR1 DFQATT and CDR2 SNEGSKA (reference sequence). V lost 4 bases and J lost 5; bases outside the gene matches: 2. The CDR3 is 12 amino acids. CDR3 sequence reads: CSATQGATEAFF. The CDR3 DNA is TGCAGTGCTACACAGGGGGCGACTGAAGCTTTCTTT.

At least ten counts were recorded for this clonotype. The chain carries TRBV20-1 and TRBJ1-2; the D is unclear. The ends were cut back, 6 bases at V and 7 bases at J, with 15 bases in the middle. The CDR3 extends over 12 amino acids. Germline-derived CDR1 and CDR2 are DFQATT and SNEGSKA (reference sequence). Here the CDR3 DNA reads TGCAGTGCCCGGGAGGGTTTCGGTGGCTACACCTTC. The encoded protein is CSAREGFGGYTF.

The genes are TRBV5-1 and TRBJ2-2, with 7 bases matching TRBD1. Trimming cost V 2 bases and J 6 bases; bases outside gene matches: 10. The CDR3 totals 16 residues. The germline CDR1 and CDR2 sequences are SGHRS and YFSETQ. For the CDR3, the DNA is TGCGCCAGCAGCTTAACAGGGGCTTATGACTCCGGGGAGCTGTTTTTT. Translation gives CASSLTGAYDSGELFF. Full variable domain (outside the CDR3, taken from reference TRBV5-1 and TRBJ2-2): KAGVTQTPRYLIKTRGQQVTLSCSPISGHRSVSWYQQTPGQGLQFLFEYFSETQRNKGNFPGRFSGRQFSNSRSEMNVSTLELGDSALYLCASSLTGAYDSGELFFGEGSRLTVL.

J is TRBJ1-2 and V is TRBV12-3 or TRBV12-4; 8 bases fit TRBD1. The CDR3 has 16 amino acids. Trimming cost V 3 bases and J 8 bases; bases outside gene matches: 14. In nucleotides, the CDR3 is TGTGCCAGCAGTTTTAAGGTCTTAGGCAGGGGGCTCGGCTACACCTTC. Amino acid sequence: CASSFKVLGRGLGYTF.

This clonotype was recorded at least ten times. The germline gene is not matched at one end of the junction; a read error may be the cause. The chain has TRBV6-1 and TRBJ1-2, with 9 bases that match TRBD1. The germline CDR1 and CDR2 sequences are MNHNS and SASEGT. CDR3 length equals 15 residues. The CDR3 nucleotides read TGTGCCAGCAGTCCAACGGACAGGGGAAACTACGGCTACACCTTC. This sequence encodes CASSPTDRGNYGYTF.

This clonotype came up many times. V and J are TRBV20-1 and TRBJ2-2; D unresolved. The germline V gene has CDR1 DFQATT and CDR2 SNEGSKA (reference sequence). The CDR3 has 11 amino acids. The V end was cut by 5 bases, the J end by 8 bases, with 9 bases between. The CDR3 nucleotides are TGCAGTGCTTCGTCTGAGGGGGAGCTGTTTTTT. Encoded protein: CSASSEGELFF.

This clonotype has just one count. This may be a read error: a much more frequent sequence differs by one nucleotide. The conserved closing phenylalanine or tryptophan is absent in this CDR3, likely reflecting a read error. This chain connects TRBV20-1 to TRBJ1-5; perhaps TRBD1 as D (5 bases). V shed 0 bases and J shed 0 bases, with 18 bases lying between them. From germline, CDR1 is DFQATT and CDR2 SNEGSKA (reference sequence). CDR3 size: 18 residues. The CDR3 DNA is TGCAGTGCTAGAGATCGGGGACGGGGGACCTATAGCAATCAGCCCCAGCATCTT. Protein sequence: CSARDRGRGTYSNQPQHL.

The rearrangement links TRBV29-1 to TRBJ1-2; TRBD1 agrees at 11 bases. The CDR3 is 13 amino acids. The trim removed 6 bases at V and 8 bases at J, leaving 8 bases unmatched. In germline, CDR1 is SQVTM, CDR2 ANQGSEA. The CDR3 reads CSVVGQGASGYTF. As DNA, the CDR3 is TGCAGCGTAGTCGGACAGGGGGCGTCAGGCTACACCTTC.

The chain links TRBV19 to TRBJ2-6; D is perhaps TRBD1 (6 bases). This CDR3 has 15 amino acids. Germline lookup yields CDR1 LNHDA and CDR2 SQIVND (reference sequence). The V end lost 5 bases, the J end lost 0 bases, and 8 bases lay between the germline ends. Here the CDR3 reads CASSGQTSGANVLTF. The CDR3, as DNA: TGTGCCAGTAGTGGACAGACCTCTGGGGCCAACGTCCTGACTTTC.

This clonotype was detected ten times or more. The J gene is TRBJ2-2, the V gene TRBV6-2 or TRBV6-3; 7 positions agree with TRBD1. Germline V gene data show CDR1 as MNHEY and CDR2 as SVGEGT. The length of the CDR3 is 16 residues. The V gene end was trimmed by 2 bases and the J gene end by 1 base; junction bases not matched to a gene: 4. CDR3: CASSYRGQMNTGELFF. CDR3 sequence (DNA): TGTGCCAGCAGTTACAGGGGACAGATGAACACCGGGGAGCTGTTTTTT.

This clonotype was counted a few times. Just one base apart from a much larger clone, this may be a read error. The rearrangement joins TRBV29-1 to TRBJ2-5; 8 bases fit TRBD1. Germline CDR1 reads SQVTM; CDR2 reads ANQGSEA. The CDR3 is made up of 13 amino acids. In DNA, the CDR3 is TGCGGCGTTCGGCAGGGGGCTATTGAGACCCAGTACTTC. Protein: CGVRQGAIETQYF.

The sample holds many counts of this clonotype. The chain employs TRBV12-3 or TRBV12-4 and TRBJ1-3, with a possible D match to TRBD1 (5 bases). Trimming took off 2 bases at V and 4 bases at J, with 9 bases between the two ends. The CDR3 runs 14 residues. CDR3 region: CASSLSGLGNTIYF. The CDR3 DNA reads as TGTGCCAGCAGTTTATCAGGGTTAGGAAACACCATATATTTT.

This chain's CDR3 is CASSSGTGGDYSNQPQHF. Here the CDR3 DNA reads TGTGCCAGCAGTTCCGGGACAGGGGGAGACTATAGCAATCAGCCCCAGCATTTT. V gene TRBV12-3 or TRBV12-4 combines with J gene TRBJ1-5; 11 bases are shared with TRBD1. V trimming: 4 bases; J trimming: 0 bases; junction bases outside the gene matches: 8. The CDR3 loop spans 18 amino acids.